A selection of T cell receptor beta chains follows, all from one sample in a study of neoadjuvant anti-PD-1 for oral cavity cancer. The repertoire was sequenced with immunoSEQ multiplex PCR; TCRdb's copy has only in-frame clones and lacks some. This sample has about 12,000 clones, with under 60% found just once. Specimen: tumor tissue, collected before nivolumab (anti-PD-1) treatment. The receptors here all came from a person aged 35 to 85 with oral cavity squamous cell carcinoma. The CDR3 runs from the conserved cysteine through the conserved F or W. A D gene is named only where the DNA matches it firmly. Size values are once, few and many counts, or a class for expanded clones, and some rows have none.

CDR3 DNA: TGTGCCAGCAGTGGCCGGACAGGGGCCCTGACGAACACTGAAGCTTTCTTT; CDR3 protein: CASSGRTGALTNTEAFF; D gene: TRBD1; clone size: NA; J gene: TRBJ1-1; V gene: TRBV6-1
CDR3 DNA: TGTGCCAGCAGTCTGGGACAGGAATATGGCTACACCTTC; CDR3 protein: CASSLGQEYGYTF; D gene: TRBD1; clone size: NA; J gene: TRBJ1-2; V gene: TRBV25-1
CDR3 DNA: TGTGCCAGCAGTCCAGGGGGGATCTCCTACGAGCAGTACTTC; CDR3 protein: CASSPGGISYEQYF; D gene: NA; clone size: medium-sized; J gene: TRBJ2-7; V gene: TRBV27
CDR3 DNA: TGTGCCAGCGGCAGGCGGGAGGGGTACAATGAGCAGTTCTTC; CDR3 protein: CASGRREGYNEQFF; D gene: TRBD2; clone size: NA; J gene: TRBJ2-1; V gene: TRBV6-6
CDR3 DNA: TGCGCCAGCAGCTTGAACAGGATCCAAGAGACCCAGTACTTC; CDR3 protein: CASSLNRIQETQYF; D gene: NA; clone size: NA; J gene: TRBJ2-5; V gene: TRBV5-1
CDR3 DNA: TGCAGCGTTATCACACAGGGCGGCAATCAGCCCCAGCATTTT; CDR3 protein: CSVITQGGNQPQHF; D gene: NA; clone size: few; J gene: TRBJ1-5; V gene: TRBV29-1
CDR3 DNA: TGTGCCAGCAGTACCAGGACAGGGAGATACGAGCAGTACTTC; CDR3 protein: CASSTRTGRYEQYF; D gene: TRBD1; clone size: once; J gene: TRBJ2-7; V gene: TRBV28
CDR3 DNA: TGTGCCAGCATGTCAGCGGGAGGGCGGGGAGAGACCCAGTACTTC; CDR3 protein: CASMSAGGRGETQYF; D gene: TRBD2; clone size: NA; J gene: TRBJ2-5; V gene: TRBV6-1
CDR3 DNA: TGTGCCAGCAGTTCATGGACAGGGTCTAGGGAAAAACTGTTTTTT; CDR3 protein: CASSSWTGSREKLFF; D gene: TRBD1; clone size: NA; J gene: TRBJ1-4; V gene: TRBV28
CDR3 DNA: TGTGCCAGCAGTTCCGGCATGAGTCCTGAAGCTTTCTTT; CDR3 protein: CASSSGMSPEAFF; D gene: NA; clone size: few; J gene: TRBJ1-1; V gene: TRBV6-5
CDR3 DNA: TGTGCCAGCAGTGAAACCGGATACACTGAAGCTTTCTTT; CDR3 protein: CASSETGYTEAFF; D gene: NA; clone size: NA; J gene: TRBJ1-1; V gene: TRBV6-1
CDR3 DNA: TGTGCCTGGAGTGTAGGGTCTATACCGGGAAAGGGCTACACCTTC; CDR3 protein: CAWSVGSIPGKGYTF; D gene: NA; clone size: NA; J gene: TRBJ1-2; V gene: TRBV30
CDR3 DNA: TGTGCCAGCACCGAGAGGCAGGGGTATGGCTACACCTTC; CDR3 protein: CASTERQGYGYTF; D gene: NA; clone size: NA; J gene: TRBJ1-2; V gene: TRBV7-3
CDR3 DNA: TGCAGCGCGTCGGAAACTAATCAGCCCCAGCATTTT; CDR3 protein: CSASETNQPQHF; D gene: NA; clone size: NA; J gene: TRBJ1-5; V gene: TRBV29-1
CDR3 DNA: TGCAGTGCGCTGGGCCAATACGAGCAGTACTTC; CDR3 protein: CSALGQYEQYF; D gene: NA; clone size: once; J gene: TRBJ2-7; V gene: TRBV20-1
CDR3 DNA: TGTGCCATCAGTCAGGGGGGGGCGAGTCAGCCCCAGCATTTT; CDR3 protein: CAISQGGASQPQHF; D gene: TRBD1; clone size: NA; J gene: TRBJ1-5; V gene: TRBV10-3
CDR3 DNA: TGTGCCTGGGCCCGAACAGGGGCAGGAAACACCATATATTTT; CDR3 protein: CAWARTGAGNTIYF; D gene: TRBD1; clone size: NA; J gene: TRBJ1-3; V gene: TRBV30
CDR3 DNA: TGTGCCAGCAGGACTACGCACAGCACAGATACGCAGTATTTT; CDR3 protein: CASRTTHSTDTQYF; D gene: NA; clone size: NA; J gene: TRBJ2-3; V gene: TRBV6-5
CDR3 DNA: TGTGCCAGCAGTTTATCGTACGACAGGTACAATCAGCCCCAGCATTTT; CDR3 protein: CASSLSYDRYNQPQHF; D gene: NA; clone size: few; J gene: TRBJ1-5; V gene: TRBV27
CDR3 DNA: TGTGCCAGGGCCCTGGGGAGGGGGGGCAGTGAGCAGTTCTTC; CDR3 protein: CARALGRGGSEQFF; D gene: NA; clone size: NA; J gene: TRBJ2-1; V gene: TRBV9
CDR3 DNA: TGTGCCAGCAGTCCCAGGGACAGGGCTCTCGAGCAGTACTTC; CDR3 protein: CASSPRDRALEQYF; D gene: TRBD1; clone size: few; J gene: TRBJ2-7; V gene: TRBV7-6
CDR3 DNA: TGTGCCAGCAGCGCCGACCCGGCAGGGGATACGCAGTATTTT; CDR3 protein: CASSADPAGDTQYF; D gene: NA; clone size: NA; J gene: TRBJ2-3; V gene: TRBV6-4
CDR3 DNA: TGTGCCAGCAGCTCGACACTGGGTGCCGGGGAGCTGTTTTTT; CDR3 protein: CASSSTLGAGELFF; D gene: NA; clone size: few; J gene: TRBJ2-2; V gene: TRBV7-9
CDR3 DNA: TGTGCCAGCAGTTTGGACTTGAAGACCCAGTACTTC; CDR3 protein: CASSLDLKTQYF; D gene: NA; clone size: NA; J gene: TRBJ2-5; V gene: TRBV6-1
CDR3 DNA: TGTGCCACCAGCCTGGACAGGGGGTTTCAGCCCCAGCATTTT; CDR3 protein: CATSLDRGFQPQHF; D gene: TRBD1; clone size: NA; J gene: TRBJ1-5; V gene: TRBV15
CDR3 DNA: TGCAGCGTCTCCGTTGAGGCTGGAAACACCATATATTTT; CDR3 protein: CSVSVEAGNTIYF; D gene: NA; clone size: few; J gene: TRBJ1-3; V gene: TRBV29-1
CDR3 DNA: TGTGCCAGCAGCACTAGCGGGAGAACAGATACGCAGTATTTT; CDR3 protein: CASSTSGRTDTQYF; D gene: TRBD2; clone size: NA; J gene: TRBJ2-3; V gene: TRBV7-8
CDR3 DNA: TGTGCCAGCTCTGAGGGGGGGATGAGCAATGAGCAGTTCTTC; CDR3 protein: CASSEGGMSNEQFF; D gene: NA; clone size: NA; J gene: TRBJ2-1; V gene: TRBV27
CDR3 DNA: TGTGCCAGCAGTCCTAGCGGGCCGTTTCACGAGCAGTACTTC; CDR3 protein: CASSPSGPFHEQYF; D gene: TRBD2; clone size: medium-sized; J gene: TRBJ2-7; V gene: TRBV6-5
CDR3 DNA: TGTGCCAGCAGCCCACAAGGCGTCGGTGGCTACACCTTC; CDR3 protein: CASSPQGVGGYTF; D gene: NA; clone size: NA; J gene: TRBJ1-2; V gene: TRBV7-2
CDR3 DNA: TGTGCCAGTCAATGGAGGGCTGATAAGAATGAAAAACTGTTTTTT; CDR3 protein: CASQWRADKNEKLFF; D gene: NA; clone size: NA; J gene: TRBJ1-4; V gene: TRBV19
CDR3 DNA: TGCAGCGCACAGGACAGGCCAGATACGCAGTATTTT; CDR3 protein: CSAQDRPDTQYF; D gene: TRBD1; clone size: NA; J gene: TRBJ2-3; V gene: TRBV29-1
CDR3 DNA: TGTGCCAGCAGCTTAGTTGGGGGAACCTACGAGCAGTACTTC; CDR3 protein: CASSLVGGTYEQYF; D gene: NA; clone size: NA; J gene: TRBJ2-7; V gene: TRBV7-8
CDR3 DNA: TGTGCCAGCAGCTTAGAATCGGGACTAGCGGGAGGTGCTTCCTACGAGCAGTACTTC; CDR3 protein: CASSLESGLAGGASYEQYF; D gene: TRBD2; clone size: medium-sized; J gene: TRBJ2-7; V gene: TRBV7-8
CDR3 DNA: TGTGCCAGCAGTTTCTCGACCCAGACGGCAGCCTACGAGCAGTACTTC; CDR3 protein: CASSFSTQTAAYEQYF; D gene: NA; clone size: once; J gene: TRBJ2-7; V gene: TRBV27
CDR3 DNA: TGTGCCAGTAGTATAGCGGTAGCCAAAAACATTCAGTACTTC; CDR3 protein: CASSIAVAKNIQYF; D gene: NA; clone size: NA; J gene: TRBJ2-4; V gene: TRBV19
CDR3 DNA: TGTGCCAGCAGCCCGGTCGCTGGGTTCGAGCAGTACTTC; CDR3 protein: CASSPVAGFEQYF; D gene: NA; clone size: NA; J gene: TRBJ2-7; V gene: TRBV11-2
CDR3 DNA: TGTGCCAGCAGCCCCACTGTCCTGACAAACCCTTTAAGGGAGACCCAGTACTTC; CDR3 protein: CASSPTVLTNPLRETQYF; D gene: NA; clone size: medium-sized; J gene: TRBJ2-5; V gene: TRBV12-1
CDR3 DNA: TGTGCCAGCACAGGGAGGTATGGCTACACCTTC; CDR3 protein: CASTGRYGYTF; D gene: NA; clone size: NA; J gene: TRBJ1-2; V gene: TRBV28
CDR3 DNA: TGTGCCGGATTTGACAACACCGGGGAGCTGTTTTTT; CDR3 protein: CAGFDNTGELFF; D gene: NA; clone size: once; J gene: TRBJ2-2; V gene: TRBV25-1
CDR3 DNA: TGCGCCAGCAGCTCCACAGGGTGGACTGAAGCTTTCTTT; CDR3 protein: CASSSTGWTEAFF; D gene: NA; clone size: NA; J gene: TRBJ1-1; V gene: TRBV5-1
CDR3 DNA: TGTGCCAGCAGCCGTGGGACTAGCGGGAGGGCCTACAATGAGCAGTTCTTC; CDR3 protein: CASSRGTSGRAYNEQFF; D gene: TRBD2; clone size: NA; J gene: TRBJ2-1; V gene: TRBV5-4
CDR3 DNA: TGTGCCAGCAGCTTGGGGGGGAACACTGAAGCTTTCTTT; CDR3 protein: CASSLGGNTEAFF; D gene: NA; clone size: NA; J gene: TRBJ1-1; V gene: TRBV5-4
CDR3 DNA: TGCGCCAGCAGCTATCAGGGCTATTCCTCTGGAAACACCATATATTTT; CDR3 protein: CASSYQGYSSGNTIYF; D gene: NA; clone size: NA; J gene: TRBJ1-3; V gene: TRBV5-1
CDR3 DNA: TGTGCCAGCAGCTTAGCCGGGGCGGGGAACTACAATGAGCAGTTCTTC; CDR3 protein: CASSLAGAGNYNEQFF; D gene: NA; clone size: NA; J gene: TRBJ2-1; V gene: TRBV11-3
CDR3 DNA: TGTGCCAGTGGGTACGACAGGGCTAGCACAGATACGCAGTATTTT; CDR3 protein: CASGYDRASTDTQYF; D gene: TRBD1; clone size: medium-sized; J gene: TRBJ2-3; V gene: TRBV19
CDR3 DNA: TGTGCCAGCAGCGCGACTCAGATTGGGGGGCAGTTCTTC; CDR3 protein: CASSATQIGGQFF; D gene: NA; clone size: NA; J gene: TRBJ2-1; V gene: TRBV7-9